The 6 T cell receptor beta chains presented below share a single source sample, sequenced in a study of TIL therapy for anti-PD-1-resistant metastatic lung cancer. Sequencing used immunoSEQ v3. Sequencing was performed with immunoSEQ multiplex PCR; in TCRdb, only in-frame clones are kept and a portion is missing. The sample carries about 19,000 clones, around 79% recorded once. Indicated time point: pre-treatment sample, taken before nivolumab and TIL therapy. The specimen was blood, collected at baseline. The receptors were gathered from a person aged 25 to 85 with non-small cell lung cancer.

This clone has only one observation. CDR3 protein: CASSEWETGYTF. The CDR3 nucleotides read TGTGCCAGCAGTGAATGGGAGACGGGCTACACCTTC. The rearrangement joins TRBV6-1 to TRBJ1-2; D is undetermined. V was pared by 2 bases and J by 8 bases, with 9 bases between. The CDR3 sequence is 12 residues long. The germline gives CDR1 MNHNS, CDR2 SASEGT.

V and J are TRBV2 and TRBJ2-5; possibly TRBD1 for D (6 bases). Germline loops: CDR1 SNHLY, CDR2 FYNNEI. The CDR3 consists of 12 residues. V was pared by 11 bases and J by 2 bases, with 12 bases between. CDR3 residues: CAGAGEQETQYF. Here the CDR3 DNA reads TGTGCCGGCGCAGGGGAACAAGAGACCCAGTACTTC.

The CDR3 nucleotides are TGTGCCTGGAGCTACGATACAGAGAACACTGAAGCTTTCTTT. Protein: CAWSYDTENTEAFF. The chain links TRBV30 to TRBJ1-1; no clear D. The ends were cut back, 3 bases at V and 1 base at J, with 12 bases in the middle. This CDR3 region has 14 residues. Germline V gene data show CDR1 as GTSNPN and CDR2 as SVGIG (reference sequence).

V is TRBV24-1 and J is TRBJ2-2, with D perhaps assigned TRBD1 or TRBD2 (6 bases each). V shed 4 bases and J shed 3 bases, with 8 bases lying between them. The CDR3 consists of 14 residues. CDR1 is KGHDR, CDR2 SFDVKD, per germline. CDR3 amino acids: CATSDGGDTGELFF. CDR3 in DNA: TGTGCCACCAGTGACGGGGGCGACACCGGGGAGCTGTTTTTT.

The chain recombines TRBV19 with TRBJ2-3; 10 bases agree with TRBD1. CDR3 length equals 13 residues. V shed 5 bases, J shed 5 bases, and the junction held 1 base outside the gene matches. Germline loops: CDR1 LNHDA, CDR2 SQIVND (reference sequence). Written as DNA, the CDR3 is TGTGCCAGTAGTCGGGACAGGGGAGATACGCAGTATTTT. Amino acid sequence: CASSRDRGDTQYF.

V gene TRBV2 combines with J gene TRBJ1-1, with D possibly being TRBD1 (6 bases). The germline V gene encodes CDR1 SNHLY and CDR2 FYNNEI. V was trimmed by 8 bases and J by 5 bases, leaving 15 bases between them. The CDR3 has 13 residues. For the CDR3, the DNA is TGTGCCAGCGTCCGGGGGCGATTGACTGAAGCTTTCTTT. Translated: CASVRGRLTEAFF.